This TCR beta chain came from a study of T cell repertoires and HLA-DP antigens. Study in general: Transduced HeLa cells presented HLA-DP to CD4+ T cells. DNA input averaged roughly 210 ng in sorted CD137+CD4+ and approximately 1,100 ng in pre-culture CD4+.

As concerns this clone: The antigen is not known.

Trimming shortened V by 2 bases and J by 0 bases, and 9 bases separated the two germline ends. This CDR3 region has 15 residues. Germline-derived CDR1 and CDR2 are SGHTA and FQGNSA. Purity of the untouched CD4+ T cells was about 98%. Primers targeted 54 TRBV and 13 TRBJ segments. The repertoire was sequenced with immunoSEQ multiplex PCR; TCRdb's copy has only in-frame clones and lacks some. The repertoire has 90,000 to 130,000 clones, over 90% of them found once; the top ten carry around 0.25%. This TCR came from a young woman in good health and CMV-seronegative. The rearrangement links TRBV7-2 to TRBJ2-3; either TRBD1 or TRBD2 may supply D (5 bases each). Sequencing used CD4+ T cells from PBMCs. CDR3 DNA sequence: TGTGCCAGCAGCTTAAGGGGCGGGAGCACAGATACGCAGTATTTT. It specifies CASSLRGGSTDTQYF.